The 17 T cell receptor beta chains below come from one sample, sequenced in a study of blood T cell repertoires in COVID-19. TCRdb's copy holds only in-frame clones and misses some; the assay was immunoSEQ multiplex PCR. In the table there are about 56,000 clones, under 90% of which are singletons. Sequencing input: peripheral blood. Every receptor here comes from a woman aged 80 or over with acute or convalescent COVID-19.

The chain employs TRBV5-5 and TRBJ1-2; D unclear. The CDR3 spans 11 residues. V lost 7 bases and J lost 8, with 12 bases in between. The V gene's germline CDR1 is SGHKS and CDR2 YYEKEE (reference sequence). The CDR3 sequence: CASGSVVGYTF. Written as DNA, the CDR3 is TGTGCCAGCGGTTCAGTGGTAGGCTACACCTTC.

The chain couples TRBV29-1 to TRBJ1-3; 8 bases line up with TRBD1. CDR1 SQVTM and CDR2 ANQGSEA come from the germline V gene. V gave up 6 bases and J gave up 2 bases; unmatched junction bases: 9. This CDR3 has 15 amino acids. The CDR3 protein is CSVGTGSRPGNTIYF. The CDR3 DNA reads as TGCAGCGTCGGGACAGGTAGTAGACCTGGAAACACCATATATTTT.

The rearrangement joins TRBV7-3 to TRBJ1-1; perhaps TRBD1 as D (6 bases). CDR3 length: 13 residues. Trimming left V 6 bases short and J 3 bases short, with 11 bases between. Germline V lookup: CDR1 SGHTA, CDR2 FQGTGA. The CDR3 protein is CASRFNRDTEAFF. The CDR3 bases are TGTGCCAGCAGGTTTAACAGGGACACTGAAGCTTTCTTT.

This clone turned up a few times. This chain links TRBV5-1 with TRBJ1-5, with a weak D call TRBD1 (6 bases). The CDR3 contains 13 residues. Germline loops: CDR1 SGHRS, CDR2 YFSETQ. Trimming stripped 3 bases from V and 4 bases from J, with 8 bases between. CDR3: CASSYTGNQPQHF. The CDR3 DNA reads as TGCGCCAGCAGCTATACAGGGAATCAGCCCCAGCATTTT.

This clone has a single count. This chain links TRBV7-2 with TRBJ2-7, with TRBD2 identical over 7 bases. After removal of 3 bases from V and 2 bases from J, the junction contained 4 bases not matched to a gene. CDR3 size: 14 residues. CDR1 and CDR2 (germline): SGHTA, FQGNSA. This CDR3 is CASSLGGGAYEQYF. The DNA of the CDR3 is TGTGCCAGCAGCTTGGGCGGGGGAGCCTACGAGCAGTACTTC.

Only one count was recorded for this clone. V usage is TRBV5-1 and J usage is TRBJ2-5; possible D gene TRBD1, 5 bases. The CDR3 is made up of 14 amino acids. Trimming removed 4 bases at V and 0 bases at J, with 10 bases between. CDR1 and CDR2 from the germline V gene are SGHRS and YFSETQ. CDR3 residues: CASSLLDNQETQYF. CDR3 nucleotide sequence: TGCGCCAGCAGCCTCCTGGACAACCAAGAGACCCAGTACTTC.

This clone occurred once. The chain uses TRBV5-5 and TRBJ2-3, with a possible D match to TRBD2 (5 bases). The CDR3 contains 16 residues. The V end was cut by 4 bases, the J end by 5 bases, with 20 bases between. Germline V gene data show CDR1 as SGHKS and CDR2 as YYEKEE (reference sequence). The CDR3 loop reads CASSGPTRTAGDTQYF. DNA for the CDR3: TGTGCCAGCAGCGGACCAACTAGAACGGCAGGAGATACGCAGTATTTT.

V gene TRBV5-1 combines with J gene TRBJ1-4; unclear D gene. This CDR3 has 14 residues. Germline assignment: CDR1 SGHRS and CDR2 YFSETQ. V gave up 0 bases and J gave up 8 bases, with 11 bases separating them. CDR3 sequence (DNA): TGCGCCAGCAGCTTGGGGGGAGTTAGCGAAAAACTGTTTTTT. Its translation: CASSLGGVSEKLFF.

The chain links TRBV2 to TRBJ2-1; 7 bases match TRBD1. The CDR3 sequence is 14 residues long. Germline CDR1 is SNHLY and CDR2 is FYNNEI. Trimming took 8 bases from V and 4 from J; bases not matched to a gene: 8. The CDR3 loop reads CASERYRGYNEQFF. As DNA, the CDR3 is TGTGCCAGCGAACGGTACAGGGGATACAATGAGCAGTTCTTC.

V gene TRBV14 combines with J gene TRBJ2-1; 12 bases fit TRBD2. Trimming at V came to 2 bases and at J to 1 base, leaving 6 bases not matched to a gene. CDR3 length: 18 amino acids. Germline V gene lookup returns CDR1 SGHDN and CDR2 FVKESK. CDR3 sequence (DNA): TGTGCCAGCAGCCAACTACCGGGACTAGCGGGTTCCTACAATGAGCAGTTCTTC. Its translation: CASSQLPGLAGSYNEQFF.

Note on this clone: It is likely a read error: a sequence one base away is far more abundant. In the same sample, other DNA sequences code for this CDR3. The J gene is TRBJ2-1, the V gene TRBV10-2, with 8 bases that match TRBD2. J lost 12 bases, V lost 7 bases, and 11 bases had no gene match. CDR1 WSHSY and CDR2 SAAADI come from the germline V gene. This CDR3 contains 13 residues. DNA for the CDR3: TGCGCCAGCACCGACACACTTGCGGGGGGGCAGTTCTTC. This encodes CASTDTLAGGQFF.

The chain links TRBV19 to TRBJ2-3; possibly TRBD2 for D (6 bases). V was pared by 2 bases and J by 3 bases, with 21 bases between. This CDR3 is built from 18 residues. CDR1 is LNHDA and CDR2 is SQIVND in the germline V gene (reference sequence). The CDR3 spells CASSIWADGEVWTDTQYF. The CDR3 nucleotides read TGTGCCAGTAGTATATGGGCGGATGGGGAGGTCTGGACAGATACGCAGTATTTT.

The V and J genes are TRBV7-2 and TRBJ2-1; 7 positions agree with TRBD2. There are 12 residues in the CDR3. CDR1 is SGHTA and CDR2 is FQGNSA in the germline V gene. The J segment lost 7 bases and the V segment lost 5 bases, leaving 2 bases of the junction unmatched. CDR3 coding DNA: TGTGCCAGCAGCCAGCGGGGTAATGAGCAGTTCTTC. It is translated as CASSQRGNEQFF.

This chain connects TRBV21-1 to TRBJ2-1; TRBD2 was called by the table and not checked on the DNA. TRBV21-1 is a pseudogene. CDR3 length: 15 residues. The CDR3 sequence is CASSKTAPRENEQFF. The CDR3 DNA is TGTGCCAGCAGCAAAACGGCGCCCCGGGAAAATGAGCAGTTCTTC.

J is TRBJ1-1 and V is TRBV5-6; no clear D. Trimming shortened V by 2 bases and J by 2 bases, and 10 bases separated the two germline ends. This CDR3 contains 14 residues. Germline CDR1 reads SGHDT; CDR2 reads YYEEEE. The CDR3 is CASSLQHLNTEAFF. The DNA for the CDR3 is TGTGCCAGCAGCTTACAGCACCTAAACACTGAAGCTTTCTTT. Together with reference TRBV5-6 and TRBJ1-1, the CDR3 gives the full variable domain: DAGVTQSPTHLIKTRGQQVTLRCSPKSGHDTVSWYQQALGQGPQFIFQYYEEEERQRGNFPDRFSGHQFPNYSSELNVNALLLGDSALYLCASSLQHLNTEAFFGQGTRLTVV.

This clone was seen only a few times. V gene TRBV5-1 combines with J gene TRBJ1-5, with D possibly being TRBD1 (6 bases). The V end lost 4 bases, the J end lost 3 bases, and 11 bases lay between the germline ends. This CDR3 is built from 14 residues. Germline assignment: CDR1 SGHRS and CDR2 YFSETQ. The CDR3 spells CASSPDSTNQPQHF. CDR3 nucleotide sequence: TGCGCCAGCAGCCCGGACAGCACCAATCAGCCCCAGCATTTT.

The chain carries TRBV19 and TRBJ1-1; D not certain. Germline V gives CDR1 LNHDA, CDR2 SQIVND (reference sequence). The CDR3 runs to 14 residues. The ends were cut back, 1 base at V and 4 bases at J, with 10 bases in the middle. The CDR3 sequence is CASSIVPGGTEAFF. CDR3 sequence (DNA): TGTGCCAGTAGTATAGTTCCGGGAGGCACTGAAGCTTTCTTT.